One T cell receptor (beta chain) is described in this entry. Its binding antigen is unknown. With a much larger clone just one base away, this may be a read error. These data are taken from a study of blood T cells in healthy people across ages (dated by TCRdb to the mid-2010s). Study-level background: In model experiments, template switching captured about one uniquely barcoded TCR beta cDNA molecule for every two T cells. Donors of different ages were randomly distributed across sequencing lanes to avoid experimental bias. The study analyzed two additional independent replicas of 1 million unique cDNA reads from the same blood draw for two donors, one aged 18 to 29 and one aged 80 or older. Four age groups were formed from the donors: young (average approximately 17 years), middle-aged (approximately 40), aged (around 68) and long-lived (around 80). Using deep sequencing normalized with unique cDNA molecular identifiers, the study measured how TCR beta repertoire diversity changes with age. On the study overall, not on this receptor specifically: The long-lived group showed more naive CD4+ T cells, fewer expanded clones and increased TCR diversity than the aged group, suggesting age selection. The CMV infection status of donors was not known, potentially confounding age-related changes in expanded clonotypes. Observed TCR beta diversity per million T cells fell roughly linearly with age, and a significant reduction was already apparent by age around 39. Estimates of total diversity based on one million sequenced T cells were considered lower bounds and underestimates. Conclusive comparison of naive and antigen-experienced compartments was prevented by the profiling of bulk unsorted PBMCs. Observed TCR beta diversity correlated strongly with the percentage of naive T cells measured by flow cytometry.

Libraries were made using 5' RACE. Sequencing was carried out with an Illumina HiSeq 2500. A second PCR of about 7 to 12 cycles was run with a J-beta primer mix and a sample-barcoded 5' primer. Each TCR beta cDNA molecule received a unique molecular identifier from a template-switch 5' adaptor carrying 12 random nucleotides. At least 2.5 million CDR3-containing paired-end reads were obtained from each sample. First-strand cDNA synthesis was performed from all RNA using the Mint cDNA synthesis kit, with priming by a TRBC-specific oligonucleotide. Following uracil-DNA glycosylase treatment, all cDNA underwent a first 18-cycle PCR with the universal primers M1SS and BC2_uni_R. The original pipeline was this. For normalization, 1 million high-quality reads, each with a distinct molecular identifier, were randomly selected from each sample. Reads sharing molecular identifiers were discarded rather than binned into consensus sequences. MiTCR, set to a Q25 quality threshold and the strictest error-elimination algorithm, was used for CDR3 identification, clonotype clustering and error correction. A nonparametric unseen species model with Euler transformation was used to estimate lower-bound total TCR beta diversity. TCRdb's own reprocessing of the public reads used fastp at Q25 and MiXCR and kept productive beta chains. Each entry merges the rows of one CDR3 protein and shows their most common DNA and genes. None of the V and J calls come from the authors' own analysis; TCRdb made them. The sample records fewer than 950,000 distinct CDR3 sequences, roughly 34% of which are singletons. The ten largest make up roughly 13% of the sample.

The CDR3, cysteine through phenylalanine, is 14 amino acids long. CDR3 DNA is the only sequence kept; it has 42 bases, read in frame from the first base. Compared with germline, V lacks 5 bases and J lacks 4 bases; bases without a gene match: 5. The germline V gene provides CDR1 ENHRY and CDR2 SYGVKD. Systemically healthy Caucasian individuals from Russia, some 40 in total and aged about 6 to 90 years, were included as donors. Around 9.8 milliliters of peripheral blood were collected from each donor into EDTA-treated Vacutainer tubes. Ficoll-Paque density-gradient centrifugation was used to isolate PBMCs, with at least 7 million per sample. Total RNA, at least 5 micrograms per sample, was extracted from PBMCs with Trizol reagent. Naive CD45RAhigh/CD27high T cell percentages were measured by flow cytometry on a PBMC aliquot from every donor.

This sequence uses TRBV10-3 and TRBJ2-7; TRBD1 aligns with 10 central bases. The sample taken for sequencing was blood. The receptor was isolated from a man in his late teens or twenties in good health. The CDR3 has the sequence CAISPGQGTYEQYF. Here is the DNA: TGTGCCATCAGTCCGGGACAGGGGACTTACGAGCAGTACTTC.